Following are 26 T cell receptor beta chains from one sample sequenced in a study of T cells after yellow fever vaccination. TCRdb reanalysed the 5' RACE reads using MiXCR and keeps one entry per CDR3 protein. The data contain 450,000 to 600,000 distinct CDR3 sequences, about 14% of them singletons. The sequencing used PBMCs, collected on the day of the yellow fever booster vaccination. These receptors were taken from a man under 40 who received the YFV17D yellow fever vaccine.

The V gene is TRBV7-8, the J gene TRBJ2-5; 8 nucleotides agree with TRBD1. V shed 1 base, J shed 5 bases, and the junction held 6 bases outside the gene matches. The CDR3 has 15 residues. CDR1 and CDR2 from the germline V gene are SGHVS and FQNEAQ. The CDR3 DNA is TGTGCCAGCAGCTTAGGTGGGACAGGATATGAGACCCAGTACTTC. It encodes CASSLGGTGYETQYF.

This clonotype was recorded at least ten times. This sequence joins TRBV28 and TRBJ2-7; D is undetermined. The V end was cut by 4 bases, the J end by 3 bases, with 19 bases between. The CDR3 is 16 residues long. Germline CDR1 is MDHEN and CDR2 is SYDVKM. Here the CDR3 DNA reads TGTGCCAGCAGTTCCCTCTCACCATTCGACGGCTACGAGCAGTACTTC. This sequence encodes CASSSLSPFDGYEQYF.

In this sample, this clonotype turned up a few times. The chain uses TRBV6-2 or TRBV6-3 and TRBJ1-1; D uncertain. V gave up 5 bases and J gave up 0 bases, with 19 bases separating them. The CDR3 extends over 17 amino acids. Per the germline V gene, CDR1 is MNHEY and CDR2 is SVGEGT. The CDR3 region has the DNA TGTGCCAGCAGTCACCCCTTGAGGAGGGTTGTGAACACTGAAGCTTTCTTT. It yields the protein CASSHPLRRVVNTEAFF.

The table lists this clonotype with a few counts. V usage is TRBV27 and J usage is TRBJ2-3; 7 bases map to TRBD1. The CDR3 covers 19 residues. The ends lost 0 bases at V and 1 base at J; junction bases unmatched: 13. Germline V lookup: CDR1 MNHEY, CDR2 SMNVEV (reference sequence). The CDR3 loop reads CASSLSVTGFRIGTDTQYF. In nucleotides, the CDR3 is TGTGCCAGCAGTTTATCGGTGACAGGGTTTAGAATCGGCACAGATACGCAGTATTTT.

V and J are TRBV29-1 and TRBJ2-1; D is ambiguous. Germline CDR1 reads SQVTM; CDR2 reads ANQGSEA. This CDR3 has 11 amino acids. V was trimmed by 5 bases and J by 12 bases, leaving 14 bases between them. This chain's CDR3 is CSVHLDRGQFF. The CDR3 DNA reads as TGCAGCGTTCACCTGGATAGAGGGCAGTTCTTC.

The genes are TRBV19 and TRBJ2-2, with 12 bases matching TRBD2. This CDR3 has 16 amino acids. V lost 6 bases, J lost 0 bases, and 2 bases stayed unmatched. Germline V gene data show CDR1 as LNHDA and CDR2 as SQIVND (reference sequence). Written as DNA, the CDR3 is TGTGCCAGTAGACTAGCGGGAGGTACGAACACCGGGGAGCTGTTTTTT. It yields the protein CASRLAGGTNTGELFF.

V gene TRBV7-8 combines with J gene TRBJ2-7; unclear D gene. CDR1 is SGHVS and CDR2 is FQNEAQ in the germline V gene. The length of the CDR3 is 12 residues. The germline V and J ends were trimmed by 4 bases and 4 bases, with 8 bases remaining between them. In DNA, the CDR3 is TGTGCCAGCAGCTGGCGGAATTACGAGCAGTACTTC. Amino acid sequence: CASSWRNYEQYF.

This chain joins TRBV25-1 and TRBJ2-2, with D maybe TRBD1 (6 bases). The CDR3 runs 12 residues. The germline V and J ends were trimmed by 7 bases and 5 bases, with 8 bases remaining between them. Germline values: CDR1 MGHDK, CDR2 SYGVNS. The CDR3, as DNA: TGTGCCAGCAACCAGGGGACCGGGGAGCTGTTTTTT. Protein: CASNQGTGELFF.

V and J are TRBV18 and TRBJ2-1, with 9 bases that match TRBD1. Trimming cost V 3 bases and J 8 bases; bases outside gene matches: 5. The germline CDR1 and CDR2 sequences are KGHSH and LQKENI. This CDR3 has 14 residues. The CDR3 sequence is CASSPGTGSYEQFF. The CDR3 coding sequence is TGTGCCAGCTCACCTGGGACAGGGAGCTATGAGCAGTTCTTC.

The genes are TRBV7-9 and TRBJ2-4; 7 positions agree with TRBD2. V was pared by 2 bases and J by 7 bases, with 5 bases of the junction left unmatched. This CDR3 has 14 residues. Germline values: CDR1 SEHNR, CDR2 FQNEAQ (reference sequence). The CDR3 DNA sequence: TGTGCCAGCAGCTTACCCGGGAGGTTCAACATTCAGTACTTC. Its translation: CASSLPGRFNIQYF.

This clonotype was seen a handful of times. The J gene is TRBJ1-4, the V gene TRBV20-1, with 7 bases that match TRBD1. The germline V gene encodes CDR1 DFQATT and CDR2 SNEGSKA (reference sequence). The V gene end was trimmed by 2 bases and the J gene end by 8 bases; junction bases not matched to a gene: 8. The CDR3 runs to 14 residues. The CDR3 sequence is CSARRDREGEKLFF. DNA of the CDR3: TGCAGTGCTAGACGAGACAGGGAAGGAGAAAAACTGTTTTTT.

This chain links TRBV20-1 with TRBJ1-2, with D maybe TRBD1 (5 bases). Per the germline V gene, CDR1 is DFQATT and CDR2 is SNEGSKA (reference sequence). V lost 7 bases and J lost 4, with 13 bases in between. The CDR3 totals 12 residues. CDR3 amino acids: CSGLGAGYGYTF. The CDR3 bases are TGCAGTGGACTAGGGGCGGGCTATGGCTACACCTTC.

In this sample, this clonotype turned up a few times. V gene TRBV20-1 combines with J gene TRBJ2-7; D gene uncertain. CDR1 is DFQATT and CDR2 is SNEGSKA in the germline V gene (reference sequence). The CDR3 is made up of 12 amino acids. The germline V and J ends were trimmed by 3 bases and 0 bases, with 6 bases remaining between them. CDR3: CSASLSSYEQYF. The CDR3 coding sequence is TGCAGTGCTAGCCTAAGCTCCTACGAGCAGTACTTC.

This chain connects TRBV29-1 to TRBJ2-7, with unresolved D. CDR1 and CDR2 (germline): SQVTM, ANQGSEA. This CDR3 is built from 11 residues. Trimming shortened V by 5 bases and J by 6 bases, and 11 bases separated the two germline ends. The CDR3 DNA sequence: TGCAGCGTTTCCGACACCCTCGAGCAGTACTTC. Its protein product is CSVSDTLEQYF.

This chain connects TRBV10-3 to TRBJ2-2, with 7 bases lining up with TRBD2. The germline V gene encodes CDR1 ENHRY and CDR2 SYGVKD. V shed 3 bases and J 1 base; nucleotides not matched to a gene: 8. This CDR3 comprises 17 residues. Written as DNA, the CDR3 is TGTGCCATCAGTGACCCGTCAAGGGAGGGGAACACCGGGGAGCTGTTTTTT. Amino acids: CAISDPSREGNTGELFF.

This clonotype was counted a few times. The genes are TRBV20-1 and TRBJ2-2; 8 bases align to TRBD1. This CDR3 is 16 amino acids long. Germline V lookup: CDR1 DFQATT, CDR2 SNEGSKA (reference sequence). The V gene end was trimmed by 3 bases and the J gene end by 1 base; junction bases not matched to a gene: 7. The CDR3 here is CSASVPDRGNTGELFF. CDR3 bases: TGCAGTGCTAGCGTTCCAGACAGGGGGAACACCGGGGAGCTGTTTTTT.

Only a few counts were recorded for this clonotype. V is TRBV7-2 and J is TRBJ2-4; weak D call: TRBD2 (6 bases). Germline lookup yields CDR1 SGHTA and CDR2 FQGNSA. V dropped 1 base and J dropped 4 bases, with 17 bases sitting between them. The CDR3 has 17 amino acids. The chain's CDR3 is CASSLGDRSRGKNIQYF. The CDR3 DNA is TGTGCCAGCAGCTTAGGGGACCGGAGCCGGGGGAAAAACATTCAGTACTTC.

V is TRBV7-2 and J is TRBJ2-5; D gene uncertain. The CDR3 is made up of 11 amino acids. Germline V lookup: CDR1 SGHTA, CDR2 FQGNSA. V gave up 7 bases and J gave up 3 bases, with 6 bases separating them. The CDR3 protein is CASTRKETQYF. The CDR3 DNA reads TGTGCCAGCACCCGGAAAGAGACCCAGTACTTC.

CDR3 in amino acids: CASSTSGGSQPQHF. The CDR3 DNA sequence: TGTGCCAGCTCTACCAGCGGGGGGAGTCAGCCCCAGCATTTT. This chain joins TRBV18 and TRBJ1-5, with D possibly matching TRBD1 (5 bases). Germline V gene lookup returns CDR1 KGHSH and CDR2 LQKENI. Trimming removed 6 bases from V and 6 bases from J, with 15 bases in between. The CDR3 runs 14 residues.

About this clonotype itself: The junction shows a germline mismatch at one end, possibly a read error. The CDR3 protein is CSASRQNRPQHF. The CDR3, as DNA: TGCAGTGCTAGCCGACAGAATCGGCCCCAGCATTTT. The V gene is TRBV20-1, the J gene TRBJ1-5; D may be TRBD1 (5 bases). The CDR3 length is 12 residues. Germline V CDR1 and CDR2: DFQATT, SNEGSKA (reference sequence).

This clonotype was seen a handful of times. V usage is TRBV6-2 or TRBV6-3 and J usage is TRBJ1-5, with D possibly matching TRBD1 (5 bases). Germline V lookup: CDR1 MNHEY, CDR2 SVGEGT. Trimming pared 8 bases from V and 2 bases from J, leaving 22 bases between. CDR3 length: 17 amino acids. CDR3 nucleotide sequence: TGTGCCAGCTCACCCGGACATTCACGGGGGGGCAATCAGCCCCAGCATTTT. Protein sequence: CASSPGHSRGGNQPQHF.

The rearrangement joins TRBV28 to TRBJ1-6, with D perhaps TRBD1 (5 bases). The germline V gene encodes CDR1 MDHEN and CDR2 SYDVKM. The length of the CDR3 is 14 residues. The germline V and J ends were trimmed by 3 bases and 6 bases, with 9 bases remaining between them. CDR3 coding DNA: TGTGCCAGCAGTTTGCAGGGACGTAATTCACCCCTCCACTTT. This gives the protein CASSLQGRNSPLHF.

The chain links TRBV3-1 to TRBJ2-5, with D possibly being TRBD1 or TRBD2 (6 bases each). The CDR3 has 17 amino acids. The ends were cut back, 8 bases at V and 1 base at J, with 23 bases in the middle. The germline V gene has CDR1 LGHDT and CDR2 YNNKEL (reference sequence). The CDR3 nucleotides are TGTGCCAGCTGCCGCGAGGAGGGGGGATTCGGCCAAGAGACCCAGTACTTC. Translated: CASCREEGGFGQETQYF.

This sequence joins TRBV20-1 and TRBJ2-7; the D gene is possibly TRBD1 (5 bases). Trimming cost V 1 base and J 7 bases, with 17 bases left between them. Germline lookup yields CDR1 DFQATT and CDR2 SNEGSKA (reference sequence). The CDR3 is 14 amino acids. The CDR3 spells CSARVTPAPGEQYF. The CDR3 DNA reads as TGCAGTGCTAGAGTCACGCCAGCGCCAGGGGAGCAGTACTTC.

The V and J genes are TRBV5-1 and TRBJ2-1, with no clear D. V was cut by 0 bases and J by 5 bases, with 12 bases left in between. The CDR3 covers 15 residues. CDR1 and CDR2 from the germline V gene are SGHRS and YFSETQ. The CDR3 loop reads CASSLDGQWDNEQFF. Written as DNA, the CDR3 is TGCGCCAGCAGCTTGGATGGCCAATGGGACAATGAGCAGTTCTTC. Variable domain in full (rest from reference TRBV5-1 and TRBJ2-1): KAGVTQTPRYLIKTRGQQVTLSCSPISGHRSVSWYQQTPGQGLQFLFEYFSETQRNKGNFPGRFSGRQFSNSRSEMNVSTLELGDSALYLCASSLDGQWDNEQFFGPGTRLTVL.

This clonotype was detected a few times. The chain carries TRBV4-3 and TRBJ2-3; 9 nucleotides match TRBD2. The CDR3 is 17 amino acids. V dropped 2 bases and J dropped 3; count of bases not matched to a gene: 9. CDR1 and CDR2 from the germline V gene are LGHNA and YSLEER. The CDR3 DNA sequence: TGCGCCAGCAGCCAACGTTATGGGAGCGGGAGGACAGATACGCAGTATTTT. Translation gives CASSQRYGSGRTDTQYF.